This record looks at one TCR beta chain sequence and its context. No antigen is known for it. This sample is drawn from a study of blood T cells in healthy people across ages. Study-level findings and limits: Estimates drawn from one million T cells were deemed to understate diversity.

Through a sample-barcoded 5' primer and a J-beta primer mix, a second PCR was run for roughly 7 to 12 cycles. The template-switch adaptor, which had 12 random nucleotides, put a tag on each cDNA molecule. TCRdb re-analysed the 5' RACE reads in MiXCR, keeping a single row per CDR3 protein. In the table there are fewer than 600,000 distinct CDR3 sequences, around a quarter of which are singletons. These data were also filed under a second study, of T cells of mothers and their children.

The sequenced sample consisted of blood. The TCR sequence derives from a boy younger than 10 in good health.

In DNA form, the CDR3 reads TGTGCCTGGAGTGGAGACAACAATCAGCCCCAGCATTTT. It translates to CAWSGDNNQPQHF. The V call is TRBV30, the J call TRBJ1-5; D call uncertain. Trimming removed 1 base from V and 3 bases from J, with 7 bases in between. CDR1 GTSNPN and CDR2 SVGIG come from the germline V gene (reference sequence). CDR3 length: 13 residues.